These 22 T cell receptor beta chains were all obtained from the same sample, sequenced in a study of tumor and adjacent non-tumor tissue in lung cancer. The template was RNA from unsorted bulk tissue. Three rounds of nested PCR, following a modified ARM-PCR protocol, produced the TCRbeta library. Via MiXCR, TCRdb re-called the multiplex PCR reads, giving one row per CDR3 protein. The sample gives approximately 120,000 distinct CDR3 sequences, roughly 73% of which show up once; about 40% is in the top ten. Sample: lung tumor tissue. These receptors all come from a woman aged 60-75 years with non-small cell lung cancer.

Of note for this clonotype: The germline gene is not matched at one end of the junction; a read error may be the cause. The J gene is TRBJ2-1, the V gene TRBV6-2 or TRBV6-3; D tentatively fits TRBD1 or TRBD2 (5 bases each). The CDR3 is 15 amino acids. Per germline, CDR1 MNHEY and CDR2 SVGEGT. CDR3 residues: CTSSPRDGSYNEQFF. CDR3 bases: TGCACCAGCAGTCCCAGGGACGGCTCCTACAATGAGCAGTTCTTC.

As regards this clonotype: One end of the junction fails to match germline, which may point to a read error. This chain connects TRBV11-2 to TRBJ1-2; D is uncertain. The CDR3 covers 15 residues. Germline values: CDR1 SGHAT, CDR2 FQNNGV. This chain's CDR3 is CACSLEAHGESGYTF. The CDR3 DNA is TGTGCCTGCAGCTTGGAGGCGCACGGGGAAAGCGGCTATACCTTC.

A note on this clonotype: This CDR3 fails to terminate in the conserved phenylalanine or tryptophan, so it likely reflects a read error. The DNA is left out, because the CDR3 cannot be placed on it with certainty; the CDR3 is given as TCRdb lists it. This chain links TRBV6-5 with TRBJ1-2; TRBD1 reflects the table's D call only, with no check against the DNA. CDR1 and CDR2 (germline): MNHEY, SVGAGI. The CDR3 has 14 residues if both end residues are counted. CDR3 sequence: CASSRAGTEYGYSL.

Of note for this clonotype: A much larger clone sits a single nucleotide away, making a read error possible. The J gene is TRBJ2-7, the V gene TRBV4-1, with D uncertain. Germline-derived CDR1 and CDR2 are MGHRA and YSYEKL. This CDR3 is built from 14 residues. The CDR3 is CACSRPGPNREQYF. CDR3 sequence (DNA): TGCGCCTGCAGCCGTCCCGGGCCTAACCGGGAGCAGTACTTC.

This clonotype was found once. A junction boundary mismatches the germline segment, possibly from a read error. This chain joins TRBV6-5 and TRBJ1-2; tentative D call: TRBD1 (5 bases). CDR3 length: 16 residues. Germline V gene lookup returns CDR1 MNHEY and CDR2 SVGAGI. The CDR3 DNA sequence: TGTGCTAGCAGTTACGCCGGAGACAGACACTTAGATGGCTACACCTTC. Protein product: CASSYAGDRHLDGYTF.

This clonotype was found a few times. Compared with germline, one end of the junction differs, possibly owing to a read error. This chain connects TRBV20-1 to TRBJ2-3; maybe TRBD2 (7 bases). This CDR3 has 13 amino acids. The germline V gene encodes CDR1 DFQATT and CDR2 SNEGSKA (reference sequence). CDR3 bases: TGCAGGGGGGGGGGCGGGAGCCGGAAATACGCAGTATTT. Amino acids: CRGGGGSRKYAVF.

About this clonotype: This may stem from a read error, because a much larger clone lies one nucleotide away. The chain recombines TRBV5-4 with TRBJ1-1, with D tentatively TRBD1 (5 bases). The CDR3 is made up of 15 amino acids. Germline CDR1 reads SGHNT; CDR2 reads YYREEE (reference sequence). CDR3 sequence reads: CASSPASGSDTKAFF. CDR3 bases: TGTGCCAGCAGCCCGGCGTCAGGGTCGGACACTAAAGCTTTCTTT.

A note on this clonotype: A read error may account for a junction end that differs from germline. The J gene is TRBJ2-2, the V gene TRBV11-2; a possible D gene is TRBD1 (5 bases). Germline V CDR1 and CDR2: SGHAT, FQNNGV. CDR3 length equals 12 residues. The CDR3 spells CASSADTEELFF. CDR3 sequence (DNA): TGTGCCAGCAGTGCGGACACCGAGGAGCTGTTTTTT.

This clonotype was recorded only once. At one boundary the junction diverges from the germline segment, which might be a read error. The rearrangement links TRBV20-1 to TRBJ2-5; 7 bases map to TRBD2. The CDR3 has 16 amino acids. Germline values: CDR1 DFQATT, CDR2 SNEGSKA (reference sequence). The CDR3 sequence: CSDRDRRESRQETQYF. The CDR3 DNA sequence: TGCAGTGATAGAGATCGGCGGGAGTCTAGGCAAGAGACCCAGTACTTC.

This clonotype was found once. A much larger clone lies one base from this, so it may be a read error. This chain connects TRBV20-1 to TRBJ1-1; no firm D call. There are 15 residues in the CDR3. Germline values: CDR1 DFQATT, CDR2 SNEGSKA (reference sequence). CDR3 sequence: CSARDPGYRNTETFF. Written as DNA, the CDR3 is TGCAGTGCTAGAGATCCGGGGTATCGGAACACTGAAACTTTCTTT.

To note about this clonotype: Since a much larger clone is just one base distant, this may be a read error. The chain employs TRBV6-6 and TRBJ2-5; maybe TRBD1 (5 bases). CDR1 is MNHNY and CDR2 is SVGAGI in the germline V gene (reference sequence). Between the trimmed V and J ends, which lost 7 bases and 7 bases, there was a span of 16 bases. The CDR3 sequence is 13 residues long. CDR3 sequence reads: CASMQRHTGTQYF. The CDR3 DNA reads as TGTGCCAGCATGCAGAGGCACACAGGGACCCAGTACTTC.

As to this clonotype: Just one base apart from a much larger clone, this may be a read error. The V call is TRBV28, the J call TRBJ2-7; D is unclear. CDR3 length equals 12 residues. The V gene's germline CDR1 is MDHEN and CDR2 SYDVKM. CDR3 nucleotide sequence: TGTACCAGCAGTTCCTCAACCTACGAGCAGTACTTC. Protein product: CTSSSSTYEQYF.

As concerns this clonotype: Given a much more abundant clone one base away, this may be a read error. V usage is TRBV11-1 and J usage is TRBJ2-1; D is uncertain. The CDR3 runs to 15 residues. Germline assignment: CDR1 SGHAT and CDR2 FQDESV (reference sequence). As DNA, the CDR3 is TGTGCCAGCAGCTTATGGGTGGTAGATTACAATGGGCAGTTCTTC. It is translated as CASSLWVVDYNGQFF. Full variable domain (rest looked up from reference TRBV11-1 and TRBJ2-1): EAEVAQSPRYKITEKSQAVAFWCDPISGHATLYWYRQILGQGPELLVQFQDESVVDDSQLPKDRFSAERLKGVDSTLKIQPAELGDSAMYLCASSLWVVDYNGQFFGPGTRLTVL.

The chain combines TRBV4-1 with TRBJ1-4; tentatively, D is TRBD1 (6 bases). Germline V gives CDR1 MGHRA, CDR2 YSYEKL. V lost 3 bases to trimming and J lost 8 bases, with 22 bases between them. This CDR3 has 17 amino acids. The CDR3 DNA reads TGCGCCAGCAGCCATTATGGGGGGGCGTCAGGGAACGAAAAACTGTTTTTT. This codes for CASSHYGGASGNEKLFF.

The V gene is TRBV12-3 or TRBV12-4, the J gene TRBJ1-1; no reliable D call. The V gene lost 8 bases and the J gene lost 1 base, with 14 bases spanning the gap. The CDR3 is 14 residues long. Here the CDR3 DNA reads TGTGCCAGCGCGACCCGTCCGGAGAACACTGAAGCTTTCTTT. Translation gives CASATRPENTEAFF.

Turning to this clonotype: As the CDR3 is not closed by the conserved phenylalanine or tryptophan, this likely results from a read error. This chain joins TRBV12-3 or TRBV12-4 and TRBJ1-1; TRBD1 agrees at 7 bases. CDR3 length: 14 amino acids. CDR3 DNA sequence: TGTACCAACAGTCCGACAGGGCGGAACACTGAAGCTTTCTAT. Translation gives CTNSPTGRNTEAFY.

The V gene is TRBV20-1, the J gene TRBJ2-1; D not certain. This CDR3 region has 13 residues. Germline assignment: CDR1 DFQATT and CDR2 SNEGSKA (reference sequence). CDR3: CSDRAHMNTEQFF. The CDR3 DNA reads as TGCAGCGATAGAGCTCATATGAACACTGAGCAGTTCTTC.

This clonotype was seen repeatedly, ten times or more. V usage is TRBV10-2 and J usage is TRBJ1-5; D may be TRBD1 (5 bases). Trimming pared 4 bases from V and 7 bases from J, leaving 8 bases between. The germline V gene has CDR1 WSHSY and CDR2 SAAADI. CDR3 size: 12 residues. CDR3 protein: CASSVGGQPQHF. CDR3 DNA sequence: TGCGCCAGCAGTGTGGGGGGACAGCCCCAGCATTTT.

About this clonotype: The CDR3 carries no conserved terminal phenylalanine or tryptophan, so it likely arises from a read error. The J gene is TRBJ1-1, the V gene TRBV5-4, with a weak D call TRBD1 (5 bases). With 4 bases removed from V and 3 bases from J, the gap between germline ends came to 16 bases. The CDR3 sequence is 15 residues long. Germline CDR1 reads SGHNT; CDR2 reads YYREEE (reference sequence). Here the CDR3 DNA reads TGTGCCAGCAGCCCGGCTTCAGGGTCGGACACTGAAGCTTTCTCT. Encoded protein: CASSPASGSDTEAFS.

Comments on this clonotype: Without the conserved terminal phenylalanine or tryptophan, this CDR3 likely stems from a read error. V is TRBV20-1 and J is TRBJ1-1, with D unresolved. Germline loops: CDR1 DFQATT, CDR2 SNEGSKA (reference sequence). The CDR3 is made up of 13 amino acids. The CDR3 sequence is CTSSSDLNTEAFS. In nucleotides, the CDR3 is TGCACTTCTAGTTCGGATCTTAACACTGAAGCTTTCTCT.

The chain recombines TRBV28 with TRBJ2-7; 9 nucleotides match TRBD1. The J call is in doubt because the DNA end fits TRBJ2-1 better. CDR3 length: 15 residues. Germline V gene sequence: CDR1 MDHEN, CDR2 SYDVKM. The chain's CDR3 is CASTIGGTGYYEQFF. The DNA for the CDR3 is TGTGCCAGCACCATTGGGGGGACAGGGTATTACGAGCAGTTCTTC.

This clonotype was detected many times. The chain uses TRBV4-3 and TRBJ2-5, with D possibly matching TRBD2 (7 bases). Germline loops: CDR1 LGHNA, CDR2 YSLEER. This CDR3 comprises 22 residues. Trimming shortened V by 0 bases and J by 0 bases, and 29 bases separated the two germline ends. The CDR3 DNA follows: TGCGCCAGCAGCCAAGATGCGCTGGGGGGGCTCTTCTTTGGGCGGGACCAAGAGACCCAGTACTTC. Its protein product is CASSQDALGGLFFGRDQETQYF.